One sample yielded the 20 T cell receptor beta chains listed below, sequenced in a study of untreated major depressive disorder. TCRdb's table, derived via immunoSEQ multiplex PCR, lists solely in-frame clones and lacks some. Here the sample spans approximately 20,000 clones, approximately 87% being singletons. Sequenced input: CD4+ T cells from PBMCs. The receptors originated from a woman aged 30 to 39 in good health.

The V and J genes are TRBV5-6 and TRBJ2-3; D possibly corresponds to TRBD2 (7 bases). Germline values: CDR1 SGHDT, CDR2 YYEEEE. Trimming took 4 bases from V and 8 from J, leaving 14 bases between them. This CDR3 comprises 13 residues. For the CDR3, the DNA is TGTGCCAGCAGCCTAGGCGGGGGCCTTACGCAGTATTTT. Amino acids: CASSLGGGLTQYF.

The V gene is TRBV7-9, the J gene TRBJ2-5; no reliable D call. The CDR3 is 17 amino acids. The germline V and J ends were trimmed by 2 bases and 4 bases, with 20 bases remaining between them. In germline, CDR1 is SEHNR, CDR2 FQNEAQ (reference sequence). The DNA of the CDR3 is TGTGCCAGCAGCTTACTATTTAGTGAAGGCCTAAGAGAGACCCAGTACTTC. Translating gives CASSLLFSEGLRETQYF.

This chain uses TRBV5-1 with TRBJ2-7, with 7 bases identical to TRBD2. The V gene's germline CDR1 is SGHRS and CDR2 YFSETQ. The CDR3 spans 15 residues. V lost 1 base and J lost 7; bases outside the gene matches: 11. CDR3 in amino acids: CASSLLYPWEGEQYF. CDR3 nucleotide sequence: TGCGCCAGCAGCTTGTTGTACCCTTGGGAGGGAGAGCAGTACTTC.

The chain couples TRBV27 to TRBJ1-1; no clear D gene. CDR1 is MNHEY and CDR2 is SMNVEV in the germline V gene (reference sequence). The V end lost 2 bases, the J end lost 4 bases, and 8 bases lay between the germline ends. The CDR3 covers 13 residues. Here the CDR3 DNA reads TGTGCCAGCAGTTTAGTTAGATCCACTGAAGCTTTCTTT. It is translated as CASSLVRSTEAFF.

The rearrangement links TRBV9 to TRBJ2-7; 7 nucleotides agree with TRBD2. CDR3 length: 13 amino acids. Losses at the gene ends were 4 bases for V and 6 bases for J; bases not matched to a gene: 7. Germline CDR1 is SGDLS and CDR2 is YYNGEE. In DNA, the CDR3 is TGTGCCAGCAGCATTAGCGGGCGAGGCGAGCAGTACTTC. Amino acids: CASSISGRGEQYF. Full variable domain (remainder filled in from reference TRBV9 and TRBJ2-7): DSGVTQTPKHLITATGQRVTLRCSPRSGDLSVYWYQQSLDQGLQFLIQYYNGEERAKGNILERFSAQQFPDLHSELNLSSLELGDSALYFCASSISGRGEQYFGPGTRLTVT.

For the CDR3, the DNA is TGTGCCAGCACTTCAGGAGGCAGTCGGTATGGCTACACCTTC. Translating gives CASTSGGSRYGYTF. V usage is TRBV28 and J usage is TRBJ1-2; no clear D. This CDR3 has 14 amino acids. Looked up from germline, CDR1 is MDHEN and CDR2 is SYDVKM. The V and J ends lost 7 bases and 5 bases respectively, with 17 bases between them.

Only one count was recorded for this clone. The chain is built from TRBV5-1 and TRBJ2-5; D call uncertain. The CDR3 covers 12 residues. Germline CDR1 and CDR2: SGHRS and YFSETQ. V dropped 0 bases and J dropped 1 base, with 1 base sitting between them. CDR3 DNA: TGCGCCAGCAGCTTGGCCCAAGAGACCCAGTACTTC. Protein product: CASSLAQETQYF. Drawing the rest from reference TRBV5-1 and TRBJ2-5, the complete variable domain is KAGVTQTPRYLIKTRGQQVTLSCSPISGHRSVSWYQQTPGQGLQFLFEYFSETQRNKGNFPGRFSGRQFSNSRSEMNVSTLELGDSALYLCASSLAQETQYFGPGTRLLVL.

The CDR3 here is CASSPWPGGTDTQYF. CDR3 sequence (DNA): TGTGCCAGCAGCCCTTGGCCGGGAGGGACAGATACGCAGTATTTT. The chain recombines TRBV28 with TRBJ2-3; 8 bases line up with TRBD2. J was trimmed by 3 bases and V by 6 bases; bases with no gene match: 8. Germline values: CDR1 MDHEN, CDR2 SYDVKM. This CDR3 contains 15 residues.

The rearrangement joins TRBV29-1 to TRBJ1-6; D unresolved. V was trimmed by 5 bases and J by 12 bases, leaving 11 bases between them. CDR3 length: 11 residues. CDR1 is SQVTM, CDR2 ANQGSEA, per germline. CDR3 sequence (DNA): TGCAGCGTTCGGTTTCAGGAACCCCTCCACTTT. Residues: CSVRFQEPLHF.

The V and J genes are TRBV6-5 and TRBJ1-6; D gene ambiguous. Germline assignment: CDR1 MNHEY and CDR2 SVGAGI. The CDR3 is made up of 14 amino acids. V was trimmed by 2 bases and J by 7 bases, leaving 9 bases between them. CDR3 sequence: CASSYSGSNSPLHF. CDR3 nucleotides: TGTGCCAGCAGTTACAGTGGTTCAAATTCACCCCTCCACTTT.

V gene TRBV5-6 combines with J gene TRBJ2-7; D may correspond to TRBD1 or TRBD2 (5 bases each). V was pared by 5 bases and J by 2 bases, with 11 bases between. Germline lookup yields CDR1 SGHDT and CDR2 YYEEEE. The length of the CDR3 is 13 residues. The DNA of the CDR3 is TGTGCCAGCAGTGCCGGGACGGCCTACGAGCAGTACTTC. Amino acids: CASSAGTAYEQYF.

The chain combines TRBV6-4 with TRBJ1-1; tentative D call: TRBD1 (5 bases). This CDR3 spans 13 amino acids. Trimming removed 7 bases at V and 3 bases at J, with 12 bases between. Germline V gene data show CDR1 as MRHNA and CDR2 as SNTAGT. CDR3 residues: CASTGLGHTEAFF. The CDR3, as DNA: TGTGCCAGCACGGGGCTTGGGCACACTGAAGCTTTCTTT.

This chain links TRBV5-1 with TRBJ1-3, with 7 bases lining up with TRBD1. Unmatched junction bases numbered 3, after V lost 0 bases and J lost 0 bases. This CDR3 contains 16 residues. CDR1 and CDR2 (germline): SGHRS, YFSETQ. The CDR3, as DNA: TGCGCCAGCAGCTTGGAGGGGGCCGGCTCTGGAAACACCATATATTTT. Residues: CASSLEGAGSGNTIYF.

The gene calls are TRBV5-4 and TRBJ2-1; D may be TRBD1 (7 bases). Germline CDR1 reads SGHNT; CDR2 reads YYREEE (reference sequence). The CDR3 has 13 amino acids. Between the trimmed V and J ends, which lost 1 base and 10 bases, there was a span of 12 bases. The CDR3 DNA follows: TGTGCCAGCAGCTTGACAGGGGAGGACGAGCAGTTCTTC. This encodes CASSLTGEDEQFF.

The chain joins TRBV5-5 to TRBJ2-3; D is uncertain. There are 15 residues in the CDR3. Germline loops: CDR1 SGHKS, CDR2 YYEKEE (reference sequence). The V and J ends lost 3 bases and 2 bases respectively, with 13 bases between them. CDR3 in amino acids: CASSYETSDTDTQYF. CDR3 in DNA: TGTGCCAGCAGCTATGAAACGTCCGACACAGATACGCAGTATTTT.

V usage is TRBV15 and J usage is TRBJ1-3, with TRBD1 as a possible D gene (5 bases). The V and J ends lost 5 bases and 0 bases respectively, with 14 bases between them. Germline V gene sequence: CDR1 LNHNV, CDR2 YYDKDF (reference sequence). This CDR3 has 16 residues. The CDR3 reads CATSRGDRRSGNTIYF. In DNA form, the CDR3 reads TGTGCCACCAGCCGTGGAGACAGACGCTCTGGAAACACCATATATTTT.

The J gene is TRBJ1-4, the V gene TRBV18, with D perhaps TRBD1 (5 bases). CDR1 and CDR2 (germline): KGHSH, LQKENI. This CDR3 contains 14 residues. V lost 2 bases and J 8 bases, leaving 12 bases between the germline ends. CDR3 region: CASSPSGELEKLFF. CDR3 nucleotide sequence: TGTGCCAGCTCACCATCGGGGGAATTAGAAAAACTGTTTTTT.

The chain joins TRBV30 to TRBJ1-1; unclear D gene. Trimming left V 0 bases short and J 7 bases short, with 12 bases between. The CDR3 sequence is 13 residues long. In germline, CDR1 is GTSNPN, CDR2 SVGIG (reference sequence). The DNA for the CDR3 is TGTGCCTGGAGTGTACAAGGAGGGATTGAAGCTTTCTTT. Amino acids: CAWSVQGGIEAFF.

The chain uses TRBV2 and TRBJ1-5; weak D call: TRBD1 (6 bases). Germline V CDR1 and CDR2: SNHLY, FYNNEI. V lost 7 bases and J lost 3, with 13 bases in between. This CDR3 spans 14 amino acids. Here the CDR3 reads CASIFDRNNQPQHF. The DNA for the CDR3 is TGTGCCAGCATCTTCGACAGGAACAATCAGCCCCAGCATTTT.

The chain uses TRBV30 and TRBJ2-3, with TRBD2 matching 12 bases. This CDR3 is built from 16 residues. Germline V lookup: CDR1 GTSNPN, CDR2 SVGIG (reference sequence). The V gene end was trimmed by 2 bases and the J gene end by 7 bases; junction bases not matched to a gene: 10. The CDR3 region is CAWSTGTSGSWNTQYF. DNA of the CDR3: TGTGCCTGGAGTACGGGGACTAGCGGGTCCTGGAATACGCAGTATTTT.